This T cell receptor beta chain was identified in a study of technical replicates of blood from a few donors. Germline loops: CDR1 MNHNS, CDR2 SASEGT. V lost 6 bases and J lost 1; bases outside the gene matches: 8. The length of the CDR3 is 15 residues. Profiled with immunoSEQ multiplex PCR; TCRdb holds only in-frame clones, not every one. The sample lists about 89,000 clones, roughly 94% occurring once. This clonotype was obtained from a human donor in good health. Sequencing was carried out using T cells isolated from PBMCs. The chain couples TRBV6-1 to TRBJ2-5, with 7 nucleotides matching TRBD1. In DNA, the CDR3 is TGTGCCAGCAGACCCATAGGGACAGCCCAAGAGACCCAGTACTTC. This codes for CASRPIGTAQETQYF.